The rows below give T cell receptor beta chains drawn from one sample of a study of patients and donors after allogeneic stem cell transplantation. TCRdb re-derived calls from the RT-PCR reads in MiXCR, one entry per CDR3 protein. The data contain hundreds of thousands of distinct CDR3 sequences, around 41% of them singletons. Sequenced sample: blood, either unsorted or a sorted T cell fraction (not recorded which). The receptors were sampled from a human donor who was either an allogeneic HSCT recipient or a stem cell or donor lymphocyte infusion donor (not recorded which). It is not recorded whose cells these are; they may come from a transplant donor. Each CDR3 is given with its conserved first and last residue. D genes are given only for firm matches. Part of the rows lack a size; the others show once, few, many or a class for expanded clones.

cdr3_nt,cdr3_aa,j_call,d_call,v_call,clone_size
TGCAGCGCCAAACTAGCGGCGGGGCCTATCAGGGAGCAGTTCTTC,CSAKLAAGPIREQFF,TRBJ2-1,TRBD2,TRBV29-1,few
TGTGCCAGCAGTTTGAGGCCTCCAGGAACATTGGACTACACCTTC,CASSLRPPGTLDYTF,TRBJ1-2,-,TRBV12-3/TRBV12-4,few
TGCAGCGTTGTTGCTCAGGCCAAAAACATTCAGTACTTC,CSVVAQAKNIQYF,TRBJ2-4,-,TRBV29-1,few
TGTGCCAGCAGTTACTCGGCGGCTTCGAGTCAGCCCCAGCATTTT,CASSYSAASSQPQHF,TRBJ1-5,-,TRBV6-5,few
TGTGCCACCAGACAGACAGGGGGCTATTATGGCTACACCTTC,CATRQTGGYYGYTF,TRBJ1-2,TRBD1,TRBV15,-
TGTGCCAGCAGCTTAGCGGGACCGAACACCGGGGAGCTGTTTTTT,CASSLAGPNTGELFF,TRBJ2-2,-,TRBV7-2,-
TGCAGTGCTAGTCTCGTGGACAGGGGGTATAATCAGCCCCAGCATTTT,CSASLVDRGYNQPQHF,TRBJ1-5,TRBD1,TRBV20-1,few
TGCAGTGCTGACAGGGGGCGCAACTATGGCTACACCTTC,CSADRGRNYGYTF,TRBJ1-2,TRBD1,TRBV20-1,-
TGTGCCAGCAGTTTAGTTTACGGGGAGAACACTGAAGCTTTCTTT,CASSLVYGENTEAFF,TRBJ1-1,-,TRBV12-3/TRBV12-4,-
TGCGCCAGCAGCCAAGACGGGACAGGGGGAGGCTATGGCTACACCTTC,CASSQDGTGGGYGYTF,TRBJ1-2,TRBD1,TRBV4-1,few
TGCAGTGCGCGGAGGCCCTTAGGCAATCAGCCCCAGCATTTT,CSARRPLGNQPQHF,TRBJ1-5,-,TRBV20-1,-
TGCGCCAGCAGCTGGACCACCACAGATACGCAGTATTTT,CASSWTTTDTQYF,TRBJ2-3,-,TRBV5-1,-
TGTGCCAGCCTTGCGCCGGGGGCAGGGTCAGATACGCAGTATTTT,CASLAPGAGSDTQYF,TRBJ2-3,-,TRBV27,few
TGCAGTGCTACTATACAGGGTAGCAATCAGCCCCAGCATTTT,CSATIQGSNQPQHF,TRBJ1-5,-,TRBV20-1,few
TGCGCCAGCAGTCCGCAGGGGTCCACTGAAGCTTTCTTT,CASSPQGSTEAFF,TRBJ1-1,-,TRBV10-2,-
TGTGCCAGCAGTTTATGGGTGGGGCGCCGGTCTCTCTACGAGCAGTACTTC,CASSLWVGRRSLYEQYF,TRBJ2-7,-,TRBV27,-
TGTGCCAGCAGCTTAGTAGTGGGAAAAGAGACCCAGTACTTC,CASSLVVGKETQYF,TRBJ2-5,-,TRBV7-2,few
TGTGCCAGCAGTTTAAGTGGGACATGGCAGCCCCAGCATTTT,CASSLSGTWQPQHF,TRBJ1-5,-,TRBV12-3/TRBV12-4,few
TGTGCCAGCAGCTACCAGGGATTCGGGAACACTGAAGCTTTCTTT,CASSYQGFGNTEAFF,TRBJ1-1,-,TRBV7-8,few
TGTGCCAGCACCTCCGGCGGGGGGCACAACAATGAGCAGTTCTTC,CASTSGGGHNNEQFF,TRBJ2-1,TRBD2,TRBV11-3,-
TGCGCCAGCAGCCCGAGCTTTTTTCGGGGGCTAGCTGGAAACACCATATATTTT,CASSPSFFRGLAGNTIYF,TRBJ1-3,-,TRBV4-1,-
TGTGCCAGCAGCTTCCGGGACAGGGCCGGGGAGACCCAGTACTTC,CASSFRDRAGETQYF,TRBJ2-5,TRBD1,TRBV7-3,-
TGTGCCAGCCTACCCGGAGGGAACACTGAAGCTTTCTTT,CASLPGGNTEAFF,TRBJ1-1,-,TRBV25-1,-
TGTGCCAGCAGCCAAGGGCTCAGGTCGTTTAACTATGGCTACACCTTC,CASSQGLRSFNYGYTF,TRBJ1-2,-,TRBV4-2,few
TGTGCCAGCTCACCAAAAACAGGGTTAGGCCAGCCCCAGCATTTT,CASSPKTGLGQPQHF,TRBJ1-5,-,TRBV18,-